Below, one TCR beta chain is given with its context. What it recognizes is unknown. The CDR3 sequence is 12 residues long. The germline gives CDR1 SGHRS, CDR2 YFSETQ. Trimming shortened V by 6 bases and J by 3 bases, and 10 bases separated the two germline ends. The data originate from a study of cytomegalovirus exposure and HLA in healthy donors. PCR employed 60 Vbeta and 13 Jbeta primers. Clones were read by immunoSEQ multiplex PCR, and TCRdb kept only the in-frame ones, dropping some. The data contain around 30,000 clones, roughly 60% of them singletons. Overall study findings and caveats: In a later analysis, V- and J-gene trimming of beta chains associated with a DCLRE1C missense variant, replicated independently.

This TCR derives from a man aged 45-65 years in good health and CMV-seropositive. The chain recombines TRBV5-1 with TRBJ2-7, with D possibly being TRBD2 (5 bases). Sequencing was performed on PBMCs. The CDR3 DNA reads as TGCGCCAGCAAGAGGGATGACTACGAGCAGTACTTC. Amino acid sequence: CASKRDDYEQYF.